Presented here are 28 T cell receptor beta chains from one specimen sequenced in a study of blood T cell repertoires in COVID-19. Some clones are missing from TCRdb's copy, which holds only in-frame ones; the method was immunoSEQ multiplex PCR. The sample lists 150,000 to 200,000 clones, around 86% occurring once. The sequenced sample was peripheral blood. These receptors were obtained from a woman in her 30s with active or convalescent COVID-19.

As regards this clone: The identical CDR3 is also encoded by other nucleotide sequences in the sample. V usage is TRBV27 and J usage is TRBJ1-5; D is unresolved. This CDR3 has 15 residues. CDR1 is MNHEY, CDR2 SMNVEV, per germline (reference sequence). Trimming pared 1 base from V and 1 base from J, leaving 8 bases between. The CDR3 nucleotides read TGTGCCAGCAGTTTATACGGGGTAAGCAATCAGCCCCAGCATTTT. Protein product: CASSLYGVSNQPQHF.

The rearrangement links TRBV3-1 (or the pseudogene TRBV3-2) to TRBJ1-1; tentative D call: TRBD1 (6 bases). Between the trimmed V and J ends, which lost 2 bases and 6 bases, there was a span of 13 bases. Per germline, CDR1 LGHDT and CDR2 YNNKEL (reference sequence). The CDR3 has 14 amino acids. Written as DNA, the CDR3 is TGTGCCAGCAGCCAACTCGACAGACAGGCTGAAGCTTTCTTT. This encodes CASSQLDRQAEAFF.

The chain joins TRBV19 to TRBJ2-3; TRBD2 matches 16 bases. Germline V gene data show CDR1 as LNHDA and CDR2 as SQIVND (reference sequence). V gave up 3 bases and J gave up 5 bases; unmatched junction bases: 8. The CDR3 has 18 amino acids. The CDR3 loop is CASSITGLAGGPGDTQYF. The CDR3 DNA reads TGTGCCAGTAGTATCACGGGACTAGCGGGGGGGCCGGGAGATACGCAGTATTTT.

This clone was seen a handful of times. This chain links TRBV5-1 with TRBJ2-2, with D maybe TRBD2 (6 bases). The germline gives CDR1 SGHRS, CDR2 YFSETQ. This CDR3 comprises 16 residues. V dropped 4 bases and J dropped 0 bases, with 13 bases sitting between them. The CDR3 nucleotides read TGCGCCAGCAGCCGCGGGACCGCTACGAACACCGGGGAGCTGTTTTTT. Translating it yields CASSRGTATNTGELFF.

In its sample, this clone was seen a few times. V and J are TRBV4-2 and TRBJ2-3, with no clear D. CDR1 is LGHNA and CDR2 is YNFKEQ in the germline V gene. The CDR3 spans 14 residues. V lost 4 bases, J lost 3 bases, and 11 bases lay in between. CDR3 sequence: CASSPRAGTDTQYF. The DNA for the CDR3 is TGTGCCAGCAGCCCCAGAGCAGGAACAGATACGCAGTATTTT.

This rearrangement joins TRBV6-5 to TRBJ2-1, with TRBD1 matching 9 bases. Germline V gene data show CDR1 as MNHEY and CDR2 as SVGAGI. The CDR3 is 15 amino acids. J gave up 6 bases and V 5 bases, and 8 bases lay outside the gene matches. The CDR3 sequence: CASSPDRGRFNEQFF. CDR3 DNA sequence: TGTGCCAGCAGTCCGGACAGGGGTAGATTCAATGAGCAGTTCTTC.

The chain is built from TRBV28 and TRBJ1-1, with TRBD1 as a possible D gene (5 bases). CDR1 MDHEN and CDR2 SYDVKM come from the germline V gene. With 7 bases removed from V and 3 bases from J, the gap between germline ends came to 30 bases. CDR3 length: 19 residues. The DNA for the CDR3 is TGTGCCAGCACCCACGGGGGGTATGAGGGGAACCTCCGCGACACTGAAGCTTTCTTT. Amino acid sequence: CASTHGGYEGNLRDTEAFF.

The J gene is TRBJ1-4, the V gene TRBV4-1; no definite D call. Germline CDR1 MGHRA, CDR2 YSYEKL. This CDR3 is built from 16 residues. V was pared by 4 bases and J by 0 bases, with 12 bases between. The CDR3 is CASSRGSLTTNEKLFF. For the CDR3, the DNA is TGCGCCAGCAGCCGCGGATCCCTAACAACTAATGAAAAACTGTTTTTT.

V is TRBV19 and J is TRBJ2-3, with 10 positions matching TRBD2. The CDR3 runs to 14 residues. Unmatched junction bases numbered 4, after V lost 6 bases and J lost 4 bases. Germline CDR1 reads LNHDA; CDR2 reads SQIVND (reference sequence). The CDR3: CASRLSGGADTQYF. Written as DNA, the CDR3 is TGTGCCAGTAGGTTAAGCGGGGGGGCAGATACGCAGTATTTT.

The chain links TRBV10-3 to TRBJ1-6, with 10 bases identical to TRBD1. With 2 bases clipped from V and 4 bases from J, the junction kept 2 bases outside the gene matches. CDR1 and CDR2 from the germline V gene are ENHRY and SYGVKD. This CDR3 region has 16 residues. For the CDR3, the DNA is TGTGCCATCAGTGAGGGACAGGGGGTTTATAATTCACCCCTCCACTTT. Translated, it gives CAISEGQGVYNSPLHF.

The chain combines TRBV27 with TRBJ1-2; 7 positions match TRBD1. V lost 5 bases to trimming and J lost 0 bases; unmatched junction nucleotides: 9. Germline V gives CDR1 MNHEY, CDR2 SMNVEV (reference sequence). The CDR3 loop spans 16 amino acids. CDR3 sequence (DNA): TGTGCCAGCAGTCCAGGGGGAGAGCGATCTAACTATGGCTACACCTTC. Protein product: CASSPGGERSNYGYTF.

The V call is TRBV24-1, the J call TRBJ2-1; D may be TRBD2 (6 bases). CDR3 length: 14 amino acids. Germline assignment: CDR1 KGHDR and CDR2 SFDVKD. V lost 4 bases and J 7 bases, leaving 13 bases between the germline ends. CDR3 amino acids: CATSEVLAKNEQFF. The CDR3 nucleotides are TGTGCCACCAGTGAAGTACTAGCTAAGAATGAGCAGTTCTTC.

The chain combines TRBV7-6 with TRBJ2-1, with 11 bases fitting TRBD2. V lost 4 bases, J lost 1 base, and 12 bases stayed unmatched. In germline, CDR1 is SGHVS, CDR2 FNYEAQ. This CDR3 spans 19 amino acids. Written as DNA, the CDR3 is TGTGCCAGCAGCTCGTATAGCGGGGGGGCCATAAAATCCTACAATGAGCAGTTCTTC. It encodes CASSSYSGGAIKSYNEQFF.

This rearrangement joins TRBV6-5 to TRBJ1-5; D might be TRBD1 (5 bases). The CDR3 is made up of 15 amino acids. The V gene's germline CDR1 is MNHEY and CDR2 SVGAGI. Trimming shortened V by 6 bases and J by 4 bases, and 16 bases separated the two germline ends. The CDR3 spells CASRTGWGDNQPQHF. In DNA, the CDR3 is TGTGCCAGCAGGACGGGGTGGGGGGATAATCAGCCCCAGCATTTT.

The chain couples TRBV5-5 to TRBJ1-3, with no clear D. With 1 base removed from V and 8 bases from J, the gap between germline ends came to 16 bases. This CDR3 contains 15 residues. The V gene's germline CDR1 is SGHKS and CDR2 YYEKEE (reference sequence). CDR3: CASSLSGPVGHTIYF. The CDR3, as DNA: TGTGCCAGCAGCTTGAGCGGTCCAGTCGGGCACACCATATATTTT.

V usage is TRBV7-9 and J usage is TRBJ2-7; 13 bases fit TRBD2. The CDR3 sequence is 16 residues long. V lost 5 bases to trimming and J lost 0 bases; unmatched junction nucleotides: 4. Germline V gene data show CDR1 as SEHNR and CDR2 as FQNEAQ (reference sequence). The CDR3 spells CASSPTSGGSSYEQYF. The CDR3 DNA reads TGTGCCAGCAGCCCGACTAGCGGGGGGAGCTCCTACGAGCAGTACTTC.

The gene calls are TRBV18 and TRBJ2-6, with a weak D call TRBD1 (6 bases). Trimming removed 7 bases at V and 1 base at J, with 8 bases between. The CDR3 is 14 amino acids. Germline-derived CDR1 and CDR2 are KGHSH and LQKENI. The CDR3 bases are TGTGCCAGCTACGGACAGTCTGGGGCCAACGTCCTGACTTTC. Translating gives CASYGQSGANVLTF.

The V gene is TRBV23-1, the J gene TRBJ2-5; maybe TRBD1 (6 bases). TRBV23-1 is known as an ORF, though its function is uncertain. The ends were cut back, 5 bases at V and 5 bases at J, with 12 bases in the middle. This CDR3 is 13 amino acids long. The CDR3 loop is CASSERGSETQYF. The CDR3 nucleotides are TGCGCCAGCAGTGAAAGGGGGTCGGAGACCCAGTACTTC.

The V gene is TRBV11-3, the J gene TRBJ2-3; the match to TRBD2 covers 11 bases. CDR3 length: 16 amino acids. CDR1 SGHNT and CDR2 YENEEA come from the germline V gene. Trimming cost V 4 bases and J 4 bases; bases outside gene matches: 7. CDR3 protein: CASSSGLAGSADTQYF. Written as DNA, the CDR3 is TGTGCCAGCAGCTCCGGACTAGCGGGTTCCGCAGATACGCAGTATTTT.

The chain employs TRBV7-6 and TRBJ1-4; 8 positions agree with TRBD1. Per the germline V gene, CDR1 is SGHVS and CDR2 is FNYEAQ. V shed 6 bases and J 3 bases; nucleotides not matched to a gene: 6. The length of the CDR3 is 15 residues. CDR3 residues: CASSFSGGSNEKLFF. The DNA for the CDR3 is TGTGCCAGCAGTTTTTCAGGGGGCTCTAATGAAAAACTGTTTTTT.

The chain has TRBV18 and TRBJ1-5, with 10 bases lining up with TRBD1. Germline assignment: CDR1 KGHSH and CDR2 LQKENI. This CDR3 is built from 14 residues. Unmatched junction bases numbered 2, after V lost 3 bases and J lost 6 bases. This CDR3 reads CASSPGQGIQPQHF. CDR3 nucleotide sequence: TGTGCCAGCTCACCGGGACAGGGGATTCAGCCCCAGCATTTT.

The chain carries TRBV3-1 (or the pseudogene TRBV3-2) and TRBJ2-7; D is undetermined. The germline CDR1 and CDR2 sequences are LGHDT and YNNKEL (reference sequence). The CDR3 is 14 residues long. V was clipped by 4 bases and J by 0 bases, with 10 bases between them. The CDR3 spells CASSPSIASYEQYF. For the CDR3, the DNA is TGTGCCAGCAGCCCCTCGATAGCCTCCTACGAGCAGTACTTC.

This sequence joins TRBV19 and TRBJ2-1; 9 bases match TRBD1. J lost 6 bases, V lost 5 bases, and 8 bases had no gene match. The CDR3 loop spans 15 amino acids. Germline CDR1 is LNHDA and CDR2 is SQIVND (reference sequence). The DNA of the CDR3 is TGTGCCAGTAGTTCGGGGACAGGGAGGTTCAATGAGCAGTTCTTC. Residues: CASSSGTGRFNEQFF.

This clone was detected only once. The chain links TRBV3-1 (or the pseudogene TRBV3-2) to TRBJ1-3; the match to TRBD1 covers 8 bases. V lost 4 bases to trimming and J lost 4 bases; unmatched junction nucleotides: 15. This CDR3 region has 18 residues. Germline values: CDR1 LGHDT, CDR2 YNNKEL (reference sequence). The CDR3 bases are TGTGCCAGCAGCCCCGACAGGGGAGCCCTATCTGCAGGAAACACCATATATTTT. As protein: CASSPDRGALSAGNTIYF.

This clone was counted a single time. This chain joins TRBV11-2 and TRBJ2-1, with unresolved D. Germline CDR1 and CDR2: SGHAT and FQNNGV. The CDR3 consists of 11 residues. V was pared by 4 bases and J by 7 bases, with 5 bases between. CDR3 sequence: CASSSLNEQFF. The CDR3 bases are TGTGCCAGCAGCTCCCTGAATGAGCAGTTCTTC.

This clone was found a few times. V is TRBV6-6 and J is TRBJ1-1; 7 bases are a match to TRBD1. From germline, CDR1 is MNHNY and CDR2 SVGAGI (reference sequence). With 10 bases clipped from V and 6 bases from J, the junction kept 8 bases outside the gene matches. CDR3 length: 12 amino acids. Here the CDR3 reads CATRQGNPEAFF. In DNA, the CDR3 is TGTGCCACCCGACAGGGTAACCCTGAAGCTTTCTTT.

The V call is TRBV2, the J call TRBJ2-2, with D hard to call. With 2 bases removed from V and 6 bases from J, the gap between germline ends came to 4 bases. Germline V CDR1 and CDR2: SNHLY, FYNNEI. This CDR3 is 12 amino acids long. This chain's CDR3 is CASSEPSGELFF. Here the CDR3 DNA reads TGTGCCAGCAGTGAACCATCCGGGGAGCTGTTTTTT.

This chain uses TRBV19 with TRBJ2-2, with TRBD2 matching 13 bases. The CDR3 spans 18 residues. From germline, CDR1 is LNHDA and CDR2 SQIVND (reference sequence). J gave up 6 bases and V 9 bases, and 16 bases lay outside the gene matches. The CDR3 reads CASKPGLAGSKRPGELFF. For the CDR3, the DNA is TGTGCCAGCAAACCGGGACTAGCGGGGTCCAAGCGCCCCGGGGAGCTGTTTTTT.